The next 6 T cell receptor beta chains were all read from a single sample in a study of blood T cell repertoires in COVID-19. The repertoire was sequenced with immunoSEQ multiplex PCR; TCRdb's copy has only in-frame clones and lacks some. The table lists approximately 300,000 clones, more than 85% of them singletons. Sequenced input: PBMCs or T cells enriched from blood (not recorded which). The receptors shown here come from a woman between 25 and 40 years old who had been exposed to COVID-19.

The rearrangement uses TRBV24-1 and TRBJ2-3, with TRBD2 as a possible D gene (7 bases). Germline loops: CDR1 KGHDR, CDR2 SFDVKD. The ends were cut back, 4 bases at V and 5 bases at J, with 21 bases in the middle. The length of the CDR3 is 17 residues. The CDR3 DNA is TGTGCCACCAGTGACTCCCCGGGGGGCGTGGATGTAGATACGCAGTATTTT. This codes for CATSDSPGGVDVDTQYF.

The chain's CDR3 is CASSIDRFGYGYTF. The CDR3 region has the DNA TGTGCCAGTAGTATCGACAGGTTTGGCTATGGCTACACCTTC. The gene calls are TRBV19 and TRBJ1-2; a weak D match, TRBD1 (6 bases). The CDR3 spans 14 residues. The V gene lost 3 bases and the J gene lost 4 bases, with 12 bases spanning the gap. Germline CDR1 is LNHDA and CDR2 is SQIVND (reference sequence).

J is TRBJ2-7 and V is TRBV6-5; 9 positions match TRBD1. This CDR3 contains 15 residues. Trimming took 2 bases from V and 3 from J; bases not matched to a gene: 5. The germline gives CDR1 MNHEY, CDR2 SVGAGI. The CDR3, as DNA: TGTGCCAGCAGTTACCTCGACAGGGGGGGCTACGAGCAGTACTTC. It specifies CASSYLDRGGYEQYF.

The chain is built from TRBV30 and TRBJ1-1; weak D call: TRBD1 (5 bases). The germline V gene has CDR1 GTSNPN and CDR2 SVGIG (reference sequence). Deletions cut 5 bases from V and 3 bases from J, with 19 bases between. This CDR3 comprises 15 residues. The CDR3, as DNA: TGTGCCTGGTACCCCGTAGGCAGGGTATACACTGAAGCTTTCTTT. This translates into CAWYPVGRVYTEAFF.

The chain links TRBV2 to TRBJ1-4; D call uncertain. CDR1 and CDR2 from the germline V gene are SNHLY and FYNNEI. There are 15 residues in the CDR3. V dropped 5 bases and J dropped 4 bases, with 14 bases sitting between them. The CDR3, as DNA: TGTGCCAGCAGTAGGGAGGCAGACTTTAATGAAAAACTGTTTTTT. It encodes CASSREADFNEKLFF.

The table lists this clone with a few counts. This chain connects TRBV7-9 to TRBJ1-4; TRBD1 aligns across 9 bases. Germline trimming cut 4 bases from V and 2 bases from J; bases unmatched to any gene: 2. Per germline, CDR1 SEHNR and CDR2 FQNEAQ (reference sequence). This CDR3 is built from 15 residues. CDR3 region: CASSWDRETNEKLFF. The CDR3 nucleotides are TGTGCCAGCAGCTGGGACAGGGAGACTAATGAAAAACTGTTTTTT. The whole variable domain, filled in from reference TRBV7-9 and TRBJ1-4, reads DTGVSQNPRHKITKRGQNVTFRCDPISEHNRLYWYRQTLGQGPEFLTYFQNEAQLEKSRLLSDRFSAERPKGSFSTLEIQRTEQGDSAMYLCASSWDRETNEKLFFGSGTQLSVL.